One and the same sample provided the 5 T cell receptor beta chains below, sequenced in a study of T cells in Graves' hyperthyroidism and ophthalmopathy. TCR beta CDR3 region amplification was performed from RNA transcripts. HTBI primers were used for first-round RT-PCR of the TCR CDR3. TCRdb independently ran MiXCR on the multiplex PCR reads; one entry per CDR3 protein. The table shows around 240,000 distinct CDR3 sequences, with about 16% occurring only once. Sequenced input: blood. The receptors originated from a woman between 18 and 29 years old with Graves' ophthalmopathy.

This clonotype was counted many times. The V call is TRBV28, the J call TRBJ1-2; 8 bases line up with TRBD1. Germline V gene sequence: CDR1 MDHEN, CDR2 SYDVKM. Trimming took 5 bases from V and 2 from J; bases not matched to a gene: 7. The CDR3 consists of 15 residues. The CDR3 nucleotides read TGTGCCAGCAGTCGGACAGGGATTATAAACTATGGCTACACCTTC. Protein sequence: CASSRTGIINYGYTF.

This clonotype was seen ten or more times. This chain links TRBV9 with TRBJ2-3; TRBD2 matches at 8 bases. Germline lookup yields CDR1 SGDLS and CDR2 YYNGEE. The CDR3 is 17 residues long. With V trimmed by 3 bases and J by 4 bases, 13 bases remained unmatched. The DNA for the CDR3 is TGTGCCAGCAGCGCAACCTTAGCGGGAAGAGTCCCAGATACGCAGTATTTT. Protein product: CASSATLAGRVPDTQYF.

On this clonotype itself: A clone one base away is much larger, so this may be a read error. The chain is built from TRBV9 and TRBJ2-1; D may be TRBD1 or TRBD2 (5 bases each). CDR3 size: 15 residues. Germline-derived CDR1 and CDR2 are SGDLS and YYNGEE. The CDR3 here is CASSVRGESYSEQFF. As DNA, the CDR3 is TGTGCCAGCAGCGTAAGAGGGGAGTCCTACAGTGAGCAGTTCTTC.

This clonotype was detected only a few times. The V gene is TRBV5-1, the J gene TRBJ2-5; 10 bases are shared with TRBD2. The J segment lost 4 bases and the V segment lost 3 bases, leaving 9 bases of the junction unmatched. The germline V gene has CDR1 SGHRS and CDR2 YFSETQ. The CDR3 loop spans 16 amino acids. The CDR3 DNA follows: TGCGCCAGCAGCTGGGCAATAGCGGGAGGAGTAGAGACCCAGTACTTC. It yields the protein CASSWAIAGGVETQYF.

This clonotype was counted between two and nine times. V usage is TRBV5-1 and J usage is TRBJ1-3; D is unclear. The V gene's germline CDR1 is SGHRS and CDR2 YFSETQ. V lost 3 bases to trimming and J lost 6 bases, with 13 bases between them. This CDR3 region has 14 residues. CDR3 sequence reads: CASSSGITENTIYF. The DNA of the CDR3 is TGCGCCAGCAGCTCGGGAATAACTGAAAACACCATATATTTT. Supplemented by reference TRBV5-1 and TRBJ1-3, the full variable domain reads KAGVTQTPRYLIKTRGQQVTLSCSPISGHRSVSWYQQTPGQGLQFLFEYFSETQRNKGNFPGRFSGRQFSNSRSEMNVSTLELGDSALYLCASSSGITENTIYFGEGSWLTVV.